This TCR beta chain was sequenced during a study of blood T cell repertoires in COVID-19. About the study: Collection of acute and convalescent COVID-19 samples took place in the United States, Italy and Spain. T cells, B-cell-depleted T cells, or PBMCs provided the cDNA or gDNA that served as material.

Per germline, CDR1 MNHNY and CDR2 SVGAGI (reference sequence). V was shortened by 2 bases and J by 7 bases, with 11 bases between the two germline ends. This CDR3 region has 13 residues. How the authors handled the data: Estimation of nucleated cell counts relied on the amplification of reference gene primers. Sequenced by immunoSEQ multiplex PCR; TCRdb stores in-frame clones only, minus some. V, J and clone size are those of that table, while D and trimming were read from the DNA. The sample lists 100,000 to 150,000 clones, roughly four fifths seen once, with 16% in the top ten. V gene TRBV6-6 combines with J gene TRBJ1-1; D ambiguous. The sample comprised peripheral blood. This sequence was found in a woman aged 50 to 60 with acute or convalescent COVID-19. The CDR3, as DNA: TGTGCCAGCAGTTACCCTACAGACTATGAAGCTTTCTTT. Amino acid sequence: CASSYPTDYEAFF.